The entry that follows covers one T cell receptor (beta chain) sequence. This specimen comes from a study of OX40 agonist ivuxolimab in advanced cancers. The assay was immunoSEQ multiplex PCR, and TCRdb's table has in-frame clones only and misses some. The table includes roughly 90,000 clones, about 90% detected once. This TCR was sampled from an adult with an advanced solid tumor such as melanoma, head and neck, liver or kidney cancer. The source was CD4+ or CD8+ T cells sorted from blood, collected in a trial of the OX40 agonist ivuxolimab.

CDR3 nucleotides: TGTGCCAGCAGTTCTCCTCGGGACCCTCGGAACACCGGGGAGCTGTTTTTT. This translates into CASSSPRDPRNTGELFF. This chain links TRBV28 with TRBJ2-2; the D call may be TRBD1 or TRBD2 (5 bases each). In germline, CDR1 is MDHEN, CDR2 SYDVKM. V dropped 4 bases and J dropped 1 base, with 16 bases sitting between them. The CDR3 is 17 amino acids.